Shown below are 28 T cell receptor beta chains from a single sample sequenced in a study of blood T cell repertoires in COVID-19. TCRdb's table, derived via immunoSEQ multiplex PCR, lists solely in-frame clones and lacks some. The sample holds under 20,000 clones, roughly nine tenths seen once. The sequencing sample was made of peripheral blood. The receptors derive from a man aged 55 to 70 with acute or convalescent COVID-19.

This sequence joins TRBV4-1 and TRBJ1-5; perhaps TRBD1 as D (6 bases). This CDR3 is built from 16 residues. V was pared by 3 bases and J by 5 bases, with 17 bases between. Germline V gene data show CDR1 as MGHRA and CDR2 as YSYEKL. The CDR3 here is CASSQEYGQPDQPQHF. CDR3 DNA: TGCGCCAGCAGCCAGGAATACGGACAGCCCGATCAGCCCCAGCATTTT.

J is TRBJ2-1 and V is TRBV2; D is possibly TRBD2 (7 bases). The length of the CDR3 is 17 residues. Per the germline V gene, CDR1 is SNHLY and CDR2 is FYNNEI. The V end lost 5 bases, the J end lost 1 base, and 18 bases lay between the germline ends. The CDR3 DNA follows: TGTGCCAGCAGTCCCCTACCCCGGGGGGCGTCCTACAATGAGCAGTTCTTC. Amino acid sequence: CASSPLPRGASYNEQFF.

The J gene is TRBJ2-5, the V gene TRBV28; 10 bases are a match to TRBD2. This CDR3 has 15 residues. V lost 6 bases, J lost 4 bases, and 8 bases stayed unmatched. From germline, CDR1 is MDHEN and CDR2 SYDVKM. This CDR3 is CASSPLAGSGETQYF. The CDR3 region has the DNA TGTGCCAGCAGCCCACTAGCGGGGAGCGGAGAGACCCAGTACTTC.

This chain connects TRBV28 to TRBJ1-2; possibly TRBD1 for D (5 bases). The CDR3 has 13 amino acids. The germline V gene has CDR1 MDHEN and CDR2 SYDVKM. The V and J ends lost 4 bases and 7 bases respectively, with 13 bases between them. The CDR3 here is CASSSEGRSGYTF. The CDR3, as DNA: TGTGCCAGCAGTTCGGAGGGGCGGAGTGGCTACACCTTC.

The rearrangement uses TRBV2 and TRBJ2-7; no reliable D call. V gave up 7 bases and J gave up 4 bases, with 11 bases separating them. The CDR3 has 12 amino acids. Germline V CDR1 and CDR2: SNHLY, FYNNEI. The CDR3 spells CASTPSSYEQYF. CDR3 DNA: TGTGCCAGCACCCCGTCGAGTTACGAGCAGTACTTC.

The chain recombines TRBV5-6 with TRBJ2-7, with D tentatively TRBD1 (6 bases). Germline-derived CDR1 and CDR2 are SGHDT and YYEEEE. The CDR3 has 12 amino acids. V was pared by 4 bases and J by 3 bases, with 8 bases between. CDR3 DNA: TGTGCCAGCAGCACAGGGAACTACGAGCAGTACTTC. Translating gives CASSTGNYEQYF. Complete variable domain (other parts from reference TRBV5-6 and TRBJ2-7): DAGVTQSPTHLIKTRGQQVTLRCSPKSGHDTVSWYQQALGQGPQFIFQYYEEEERQRGNFPDRFSGHQFPNYSSELNVNALLLGDSALYLCASSTGNYEQYFGPGTRLTVT.

This sequence joins TRBV7-9 and TRBJ1-1, with TRBD1 matching over 7 bases. This CDR3 comprises 14 residues. V shed 5 bases and J 2 bases; nucleotides not matched to a gene: 5. Germline loops: CDR1 SEHNR, CDR2 FQNEAQ (reference sequence). The chain's CDR3 is CASSADRPNTEAFF. CDR3 sequence (DNA): TGTGCCAGCAGCGCGGACAGGCCTAACACTGAAGCTTTCTTT.

The gene calls are TRBV4-2 and TRBJ2-7, with 12 bases matching TRBD1. Unmatched junction bases numbered 6, after V lost 3 bases and J lost 6 bases. The CDR3 has 15 residues. The germline CDR1 and CDR2 sequences are LGHNA and YNFKEQ. CDR3 protein: CASSHPGQGAGEQYF. The CDR3 coding sequence is TGTGCCAGCAGCCACCCGGGACAGGGGGCGGGCGAGCAGTACTTC.

This clone was found once. This sequence joins TRBV6-5 and TRBJ1-1; TRBD1 matches 8 bases. The junction had 8 bases not matched to a gene; V was cut back by 2 bases and J by 6 bases. The CDR3 covers 15 residues. Germline values: CDR1 MNHEY, CDR2 SVGAGI. The CDR3: CASSYTPTGEAEAFF. The DNA of the CDR3 is TGTGCCAGCAGTTACACTCCGACAGGGGAGGCTGAAGCTTTCTTT.

The V gene is TRBV2, the J gene TRBJ1-5; TRBD1 matches 10 bases. Trimming at V came to 6 bases and at J to 1 base, leaving 3 bases not matched to a gene. CDR3 length: 15 amino acids. In germline, CDR1 is SNHLY, CDR2 FYNNEI. The CDR3 protein is CASRGDRGSNQPQHF. Here the CDR3 DNA reads TGTGCCAGCAGGGGGGACAGGGGAAGCAATCAGCCCCAGCATTTT.

The chain joins TRBV6-5 to TRBJ2-2; TRBD1 agrees at 11 bases. The CDR3 totals 15 residues. After removal of 10 bases from V and 3 bases from J, the junction contained 7 bases not matched to a gene. CDR1 and CDR2 from the germline V gene are MNHEY and SVGAGI. CDR3 DNA sequence: TGTGCCATAAACACGGGACAGGGGGACACCGGGGAGCTGTTTTTT. It yields the protein CAINTGQGDTGELFF.

The rearrangement uses TRBV9 and TRBJ1-4; 10 positions match TRBD1. Germline values: CDR1 SGDLS, CDR2 YYNGEE. The CDR3 consists of 17 residues. The ends lost 0 bases at V and 6 bases at J; junction bases unmatched: 8. The CDR3 nucleotides read TGTGCCAGCAGCGTAGCTACGACCGGGACAGGGGATGAAAAACTGTTTTTT. This encodes CASSVATTGTGDEKLFF.

This clone was seen a single time. The chain combines TRBV18 with TRBJ1-1; no reliable D call. Germline V gene sequence: CDR1 KGHSH, CDR2 LQKENI. With 6 bases removed from V and 1 base from J, the gap between germline ends came to 12 bases. The CDR3 is 14 amino acids. CDR3 nucleotides: TGTGCCAGCTCTCCCGGTGCCCAGAACACTGAAGCTTTCTTT. As protein: CASSPGAQNTEAFF.

V gene TRBV28 combines with J gene TRBJ2-2; TRBD1 might be the D (6 bases). Germline V gene sequence: CDR1 MDHEN, CDR2 SYDVKM. V was pared by 6 bases and J by 4 bases, with 15 bases between. The CDR3 is made up of 15 amino acids. CDR3 protein: CASSIQGRSTGELFF. In nucleotides, the CDR3 is TGTGCCAGCAGCATACAGGGTAGGAGCACCGGGGAGCTGTTTTTT.

The rearrangement joins TRBV11-2 to TRBJ1-6; 9 bases line up with TRBD1. The CDR3 covers 16 residues. Germline V lookup: CDR1 SGHAT, CDR2 FQNNGV. The V segment lost 2 bases and the J segment 3 bases; nucleotides outside the gene matches: 2. This CDR3 is CASSLKGQGYNSPLHF. The CDR3, as DNA: TGTGCCAGCAGCTTAAAGGGACAGGGCTATAATTCACCCCTCCACTTT. The full variable domain, its missing parts supplied by reference TRBV11-2 and TRBJ1-6, is EAGVAQSPRYKIIEKRQSVAFWCNPISGHATLYWYQQILGQGPKLLIQFQNNGVVDDSQLPKDRFSAERLKGVDSTLKIQPAKLEDSAVYLCASSLKGQGYNSPLHFGNGTRLTVT.

The chain uses TRBV19 and TRBJ1-6; TRBD1 is a possible D gene (6 bases). Looked up from germline, CDR1 is LNHDA and CDR2 is SQIVND (reference sequence). The CDR3 runs 15 residues. Trimming pared 7 bases from V and 14 bases from J, leaving 24 bases between. For the CDR3, the DNA is TGTGCCAGTACCTCCCGAGGGGGAGGCGGGGGAACCCTCCACTTT. Its translation: CASTSRGGGGGTLHF.

V is TRBV5-1 and J is TRBJ2-6, with a tentative D call TRBD1 (6 bases). The germline V gene encodes CDR1 SGHRS and CDR2 YFSETQ. This CDR3 region has 15 residues. The V gene lost 6 bases and the J gene lost 3 bases, with 13 bases spanning the gap. The CDR3 loop is CASKPIQGGANVLTF. CDR3 sequence (DNA): TGCGCCAGCAAGCCGATACAGGGTGGGGCCAACGTCCTGACTTTC.

The table lists this clone with a count of one. This chain's CDR3 is CASSAWDRGLYYGYTF. The CDR3 bases are TGCGCCAGCAGCGCTTGGGACAGGGGGCTTTATTATGGCTACACCTTC. The V and J genes are TRBV5-1 and TRBJ1-2; 12 bases line up with TRBD1. The germline CDR1 and CDR2 sequences are SGHRS and YFSETQ. V was clipped by 4 bases and J by 5 bases; unmatched bases: 9. CDR3 size: 16 residues.

The rearrangement links TRBV2 to TRBJ2-5, with D possibly TRBD2 on 5 matching bases. Germline values: CDR1 SNHLY, CDR2 FYNNEI. Trimming took off 6 bases at V and 5 bases at J, with 25 bases between the two ends. The length of the CDR3 is 17 residues. The CDR3 DNA sequence: TGTGCCAGCAGGACCCTTCTGGGCATAGCGATCCAGGAGACCCAGTACTTC. Residues: CASRTLLGIAIQETQYF.

V is TRBV10-3 and J is TRBJ2-3; perhaps TRBD2 as D (7 bases). The V end lost 8 bases, the J end lost 0 bases, and 15 bases lay between the germline ends. The CDR3 loop spans 15 amino acids. Germline CDR1 ENHRY, CDR2 SYGVKD. The CDR3 sequence: CAIDRGDTSTDTQYF. CDR3 in DNA: TGTGCCATCGATCGGGGGGACACTAGCACAGATACGCAGTATTTT.

The V call is TRBV27, the J call TRBJ2-7, with D possibly TRBD1 on 6 matching bases. The CDR3 contains 14 residues. Per germline, CDR1 MNHEY and CDR2 SMNVEV (reference sequence). Between the trimmed V and J ends, which lost 2 bases and 2 bases, there was a span of 10 bases. CDR3 DNA sequence: TGTGCCAGCAGTTTACGGGCAGGGGCCTACGAGCAGTACTTC. It encodes CASSLRAGAYEQYF.

The chain links TRBV12-3 or TRBV12-4 to TRBJ1-2; weak D call: TRBD1 (5 bases). The CDR3 extends over 12 amino acids. Trimming removed 6 bases at V and 8 bases at J, with 13 bases between. The CDR3 spells CASRSGPGGYTF. CDR3 DNA sequence: TGTGCCAGCAGGTCAGGCCCAGGGGGCTACACCTTC.

The chain has TRBV12-3 or TRBV12-4 and TRBJ2-2; D is undetermined. The V gene lost 6 bases and the J gene lost 5 bases, with 7 bases spanning the gap. The CDR3 sequence is 12 residues long. The CDR3 region has the DNA TGTGCCAGCAGCCCCTCTACCGGGGAGCTGTTTTTT. Translated: CASSPSTGELFF.

The rearrangement links TRBV6-5 to TRBJ2-7; 12 positions agree with TRBD1. Germline trimming cut 10 bases from V and 2 bases from J; bases unmatched to any gene: 6. The CDR3 loop spans 14 amino acids. The germline V gene encodes CDR1 MNHEY and CDR2 SVGAGI. The DNA of the CDR3 is TGTGCCATGACGGGACAGGGGGCGGCCTACGAGCAGTACTTC. Encoded protein: CAMTGQGAAYEQYF.

The chain joins TRBV10-3 to TRBJ1-5; D possibly corresponds to TRBD1 (6 bases). The germline V and J ends were trimmed by 0 bases and 0 bases, with 9 bases remaining between them. This CDR3 spans 16 amino acids. Germline CDR1 ENHRY, CDR2 SYGVKD. The DNA of the CDR3 is TGTGCCATCAGTGAGTCTGGGACACTTAGCAATCAGCCCCAGCATTTT. Residues: CAISESGTLSNQPQHF.

This sequence joins TRBV5-4 and TRBJ1-1; D is ambiguous. The ends were cut back, 0 bases at V and 1 base at J, with 10 bases in the middle. Germline V gene lookup returns CDR1 SGHNT and CDR2 YYREEE (reference sequence). The CDR3 totals 15 residues. The CDR3 nucleotides are TGTGCCAGCAGCTTGGCCGGGTCCGGGAACACTGAAGCTTTCTTT. It specifies CASSLAGSGNTEAFF.

The rearrangement joins TRBV21-1 to TRBJ2-3; the D call in the table, TRBD1, was not verified against the DNA. TRBV21-1 is a listed pseudogene. The CDR3 has 16 amino acids. CDR3 DNA: TGTGCCAGCAGCGCCCGACAGGGGGAGAAGACAGATACGCAGTATTTT. As protein: CASSARQGEKTDTQYF.

The chain joins TRBV20-1 to TRBJ2-7; TRBD1 matches at 7 bases. V shed 5 bases, J shed 12 bases, and the junction held 10 bases outside the gene matches. This CDR3 is built from 11 residues. Germline CDR1 reads DFQATT; CDR2 reads SNEGSKA (reference sequence). This CDR3 reads CSAERDSVGYF. CDR3 DNA sequence: TGCAGTGCTGAGAGGGACAGCGTCGGGTACTTC.